Sequencing of this T cell receptor (beta chain) was carried out in a study of regulatory T cells in long-lasting Graves disease. Points from the study as a whole: Favored usage of TRBV28, TRBJ1-2 and TRBJ2-5 was recorded in persistent disease. Less diverse TCR repertoires were seen in persistent Graves' patients than in newly diagnosed ones.

Ten or more counts support this clonotype. Its antigen is not known. V lost 2 bases and J lost 3, with 8 bases in between. Germline V gene sequence: CDR1 MDHEN, CDR2 SYDVKM. This CDR3 is built from 14 residues. iRepertoire HTBI primers and Arm-PCR of CDR3 regions built TCR beta libraries. TCRdb reprocessed the multiplex PCR reads with MiXCR, giving one entry per CDR3 protein. The data contain hundreds of thousands of distinct CDR3 sequences, 15% to 19% of them singletons. The sample's time point: newly diagnosed GD, antithyroid drugs for less than 3 months. Extracted RNA from PBMCs served as the source of the TCR library. Tubes containing EDTA received nine milliliters of drawn peripheral blood.

The specimen was peripheral blood mononuclear cells (PBMCs), collected at new diagnosis, from a patient treated with antithyroid drugs. J is TRBJ2-1 and V is TRBV28; no clear D gene. This clonotype was sampled from a female donor with Graves disease. The CDR3 protein is CASSLRALYNEQFF. Here the CDR3 DNA reads TGTGCCAGCAGTTTACGGGCCCTCTACAATGAGCAGTTCTTC.